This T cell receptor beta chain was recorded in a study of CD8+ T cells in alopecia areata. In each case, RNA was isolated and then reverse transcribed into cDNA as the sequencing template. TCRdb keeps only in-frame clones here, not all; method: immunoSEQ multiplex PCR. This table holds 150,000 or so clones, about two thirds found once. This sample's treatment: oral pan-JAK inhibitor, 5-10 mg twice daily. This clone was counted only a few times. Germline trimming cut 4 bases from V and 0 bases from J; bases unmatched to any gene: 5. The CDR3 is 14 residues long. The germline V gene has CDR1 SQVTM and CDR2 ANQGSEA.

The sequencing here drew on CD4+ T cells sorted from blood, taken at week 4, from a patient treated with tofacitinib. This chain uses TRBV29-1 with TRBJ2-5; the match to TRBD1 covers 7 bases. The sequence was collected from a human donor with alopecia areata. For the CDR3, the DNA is TGCAGCGTTGCACAGGGGACATACCAAGAGACCCAGTACTTC. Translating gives CSVAQGTYQETQYF.